The 21 T cell receptor beta chains below were found in one sample sequenced in a study of shared clonotypes between healthy human individuals. This table comes from immunoSEQ multiplex PCR, and its TCRdb copy is limited to in-frame clones, with some not included. The table records about 1 million clones, around four fifths of them present only once. The specimen sequenced was memory CD4+ T cells sorted from blood. The subset: CD45RA-negative fraction. These receptors originate from a young man in good health.

The chain combines TRBV5-1 with TRBJ2-6, with unresolved D. Trimming removed 4 bases at V and 2 bases at J, with 13 bases between. CDR3 length: 16 residues. The germline CDR1 and CDR2 sequences are SGHRS and YFSETQ. This CDR3 reads CASSPTVVAGANVLTF. DNA of the CDR3: TGCGCCAGCAGCCCTACCGTCGTTGCTGGGGCCAACGTCCTGACTTTC.

The chain joins TRBV6-1 to TRBJ1-3, with 7 bases that match TRBD1. With 4 bases clipped from V and 0 bases from J, the junction kept 3 bases outside the gene matches. The CDR3 loop spans 15 amino acids. Per the germline V gene, CDR1 is MNHNS and CDR2 is SASEGT. Written as DNA, the CDR3 is TGTGCCAGCAGTGTTACAGGGGTCTCTGGAAACACCATATATTTT. As protein: CASSVTGVSGNTIYF.

The chain carries TRBV18 and TRBJ2-3, with D perhaps TRBD2 (6 bases). The V gene's germline CDR1 is KGHSH and CDR2 LQKENI. This CDR3 contains 14 residues. Deletions cut 3 bases from V and 2 bases from J, with 9 bases between. Here the CDR3 DNA reads TGTGCCAGCTCACCTAGCGGTTACACAGATACGCAGTATTTT. It translates to CASSPSGYTDTQYF.

The V call is TRBV6-5, the J call TRBJ1-3, with 9 bases lining up with TRBD1. Germline CDR1 is MNHEY and CDR2 is SVGAGI. The CDR3 contains 16 residues. J gave up 0 bases and V 4 bases, and 4 bases lay outside the gene matches. The chain's CDR3 is CASSSGTGSSGNTIYF. The CDR3 coding sequence is TGTGCCAGCAGTTCCGGGACAGGGAGCTCTGGAAACACCATATATTTT.

V gene TRBV6-5 combines with J gene TRBJ2-7; maybe TRBD2 (6 bases). Germline CDR1 and CDR2: MNHEY and SVGAGI. The CDR3 extends over 16 amino acids. V shed 0 bases and J shed 0 bases, with 12 bases lying between them. Here the CDR3 reads CASSYSELATSYEQYF. The DNA for the CDR3 is TGTGCCAGCAGTTACTCGGAGCTAGCGACCTCCTACGAGCAGTACTTC.

The chain is built from TRBV27 and TRBJ2-3; D ambiguous. Germline assignment: CDR1 MNHEY and CDR2 SMNVEV (reference sequence). Trimming took 7 bases from V and 1 from J, leaving 12 bases between them. The CDR3 totals 14 residues. The CDR3 loop reads CASKQVVGTDTQYF. CDR3 coding DNA: TGTGCCAGCAAACAAGTCGTGGGCACAGATACGCAGTATTTT.

The V call is TRBV28, the J call TRBJ2-7; 7 nucleotides match TRBD1. The V gene's germline CDR1 is MDHEN and CDR2 SYDVKM. The junction had 6 bases not matched to a gene; V was cut back by 9 bases and J by 1 base. The CDR3 is 13 amino acids. The CDR3 DNA is TGTGCCAGTTCGACAGGGATTTCCTACGAGCAGTACTTC. Encoded protein: CASSTGISYEQYF.

About this clone itself: Its ends do not fully match the called genes, so a read error is possible. This sequence joins TRBV2 and TRBJ2-3, with 8 nucleotides matching TRBD1. This CDR3 spans 15 amino acids. CDR1 SNHLY and CDR2 FYNNEI come from the germline V gene. CDR3 nucleotides: TGTGCCAGCAGCGAAGGACAGGGCTCCACAGATACGCAGTATTTT. Protein sequence: CASSEGQGSTDTQYF.

V gene TRBV2 combines with J gene TRBJ2-3; D is ambiguous. The germline gives CDR1 SNHLY, CDR2 FYNNEI. The CDR3 spans 12 residues. V lost 4 bases to trimming and J lost 14 bases, with 16 bases between them. CDR3 DNA sequence: TGTGCCAGCAGTGTGGATGGGTCCGCCCGGTATTTT. Its translation is CASSVDGSARYF.

The rearrangement joins TRBV27 to TRBJ2-2; TRBD1 aligns across 10 bases. Germline assignment: CDR1 MNHEY and CDR2 SMNVEV (reference sequence). The J segment lost 5 bases and the V segment lost 10 bases, leaving 7 bases of the junction unmatched. CDR3 length: 14 residues. CDR3 in DNA: TGTGCCACCTGGACAGGGGGACGGACCGGGGAGCTGTTTTTT. It yields the protein CATWTGGRTGELFF.

The chain combines TRBV18 with TRBJ2-1; D perhaps matches TRBD1 (5 bases). Deletions cut 0 bases from V and 6 bases from J, with 12 bases between. The CDR3 runs 15 residues. The V gene's germline CDR1 is KGHSH and CDR2 LQKENI. The CDR3 DNA is TGTGCCAGCTCACCACCGATGAGACAGCTCAATGAGCAGTTCTTC. Amino acid sequence: CASSPPMRQLNEQFF.

The chain recombines TRBV6-5 with TRBJ2-3; D gene ambiguous. Deletions cut 6 bases from V and 3 bases from J, with 10 bases between. The germline V gene encodes CDR1 MNHEY and CDR2 SVGAGI. The CDR3 has 13 amino acids. The CDR3 DNA sequence: TGTGCCAGCAGACGACCGTCGACAGATACGCAGTATTTT. As protein: CASRRPSTDTQYF.

The chain joins TRBV27 to TRBJ1-1; TRBD1 matches 7 bases. Germline V gene data show CDR1 as MNHEY and CDR2 as SMNVEV (reference sequence). After removal of 8 bases from V and 0 bases from J, the junction contained 6 bases not matched to a gene. The length of the CDR3 is 14 residues. CDR3 sequence: CASCKTGLNTEAFF. The CDR3 nucleotides are TGTGCCAGCTGCAAGACAGGGTTGAACACTGAAGCTTTCTTT.

This chain joins TRBV4-3 and TRBJ1-3, with a weak D call TRBD1 (5 bases). CDR1 and CDR2 from the germline V gene are LGHNA and YSLEER. V was pared by 3 bases and J by 0 bases, with 15 bases between. The CDR3 covers 17 residues. The CDR3 DNA is TGCGCCAGCAGCCAGTACCCATCGGGGGTCTCTGGAAACACCATATATTTT. This codes for CASSQYPSGVSGNTIYF.

As regards this clone: One base away lies a much larger clone, so this may be a sequencing read error. Within the sample, other DNA sequences also encode this same CDR3. The V call is TRBV11-2, the J call TRBJ1-1; no definite D call. V lost 2 bases and J lost 1, with 5 bases in between. Looked up from germline, CDR1 is SGHAT and CDR2 is FQNNGV. This CDR3 comprises 13 residues. The CDR3 DNA is TGTGCCAGCAGCTTACGGAGGAACACTGAAGCTTTCTTT. The encoded protein is CASSLRRNTEAFF. Based on the CDR3 plus reference TRBV11-2 and TRBJ1-1, the full variable domain is EAGVAQSPRYKIIEKRQSVAFWCNPISGHATLYWYQQILGQGPKLLIQFQNNGVVDDSQLPKDRFSAERLKGVDSTLKIQPAKLEDSAVYLCASSLRRNTEAFFGQGTRLTVV.

This chain connects TRBV6-6 to TRBJ1-2; a weak D match, TRBD1 (5 bases). CDR1 is MNHNY and CDR2 is SVGAGI in the germline V gene (reference sequence). The CDR3 has 14 residues. V was pared by 0 bases and J by 4 bases, with 9 bases between. The CDR3 region is CASSYSTGVYGYTF. The CDR3 nucleotides read TGTGCCAGCAGTTACTCGACGGGGGTCTATGGCTACACCTTC.

This chain connects TRBV28 to TRBJ2-1, with D uncertain. CDR3 length equals 11 residues. Trimming pared 9 bases from V and 6 bases from J, leaving 9 bases between. From germline, CDR1 is MDHEN and CDR2 SYDVKM. The CDR3 DNA sequence: TGTGCCAGTTCGTTTCGCAATGAGCAGTTCTTC. It is translated as CASSFRNEQFF.

This chain uses TRBV27 with TRBJ1-2; the match to TRBD1 covers 8 bases. V gave up 5 bases and J gave up 5 bases; unmatched junction bases: 4. The CDR3 contains 13 residues. CDR1 and CDR2 (germline): MNHEY, SMNVEV (reference sequence). Written as DNA, the CDR3 is TGTGCCAGCAGTCCTGGACAGGGTTATGGCTACACCTTC. It specifies CASSPGQGYGYTF.

This clone was recorded a few times. The chain employs TRBV2 and TRBJ2-7; 9 bases are a match to TRBD1. The CDR3 totals 14 residues. Germline assignment: CDR1 SNHLY and CDR2 FYNNEI. V was pared by 11 bases and J by 5 bases, with 13 bases of the junction left unmatched. The CDR3 DNA reads TGTGCCGTAATGGGCGGACAGGGGTGGAACGAGCAGTACTTC. Residues: CAVMGGQGWNEQYF.

The chain uses TRBV5-1 and TRBJ1-1; D uncertain. Germline V gene data show CDR1 as SGHRS and CDR2 as YFSETQ. The CDR3 contains 14 residues. Between the trimmed V and J ends, which lost 1 base and 7 bases, there was a span of 14 bases. The CDR3 DNA reads TGCGCCAGCAGCTTGCCGGGAGAGTGGGATGAAGCTTTCTTT. Amino acid sequence: CASSLPGEWDEAFF. Based on the CDR3 plus reference TRBV5-1 and TRBJ1-1, the full variable domain is KAGVTQTPRYLIKTRGQQVTLSCSPISGHRSVSWYQQTPGQGLQFLFEYFSETQRNKGNFPGRFSGRQFSNSRSEMNVSTLELGDSALYLCASSLPGEWDEAFFGQGTRLTVV.

A word on this clone: A far larger clone is one nucleotide away, so this likely arose from a read error. The identical CDR3 is also encoded by other nucleotide sequences in the sample. The chain links TRBV2 to TRBJ2-7, with D unclear. Germline values: CDR1 SNHLY, CDR2 FYNNEI. V gave up 4 bases and J gave up 3 bases, with 4 bases separating them. The CDR3 has 11 residues. CDR3 residues: CASSVSYEQYF. The DNA for the CDR3 is TGTGCCAGCAGTGTCAGCTACGAGCAGTACTTC.